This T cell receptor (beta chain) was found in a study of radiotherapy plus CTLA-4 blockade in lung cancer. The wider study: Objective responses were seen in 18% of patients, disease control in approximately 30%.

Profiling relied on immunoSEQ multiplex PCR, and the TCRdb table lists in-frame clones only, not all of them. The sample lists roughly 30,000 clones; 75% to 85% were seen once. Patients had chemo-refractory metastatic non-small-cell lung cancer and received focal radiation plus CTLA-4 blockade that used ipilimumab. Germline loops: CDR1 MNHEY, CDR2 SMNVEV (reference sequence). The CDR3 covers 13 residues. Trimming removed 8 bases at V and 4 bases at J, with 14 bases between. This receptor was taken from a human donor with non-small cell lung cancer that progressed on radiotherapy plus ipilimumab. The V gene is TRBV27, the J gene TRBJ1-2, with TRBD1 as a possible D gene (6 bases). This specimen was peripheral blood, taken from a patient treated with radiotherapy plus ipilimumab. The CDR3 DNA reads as TGTGCCAGCCGACAGGCTCCCACCTATGGCTACACCTTC. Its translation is CASRQAPTYGYTF.